This TCR beta chain came from a study of blood T cells in healthy people across ages. There are a few counts of this clonotype. The CDR3 contains 13 residues. Germline V lookup: CDR1 DFQATT, CDR2 SNEGSKA (reference sequence). Trimming took off 3 bases at V and 1 base at J, with 8 bases between the two ends. Primers used in a second PCR of about 7 to 12 cycles were a sample-barcoded 5' primer and a J-beta primer mix. There were at least 2.5 million CDR3-containing paired-end reads obtained from each sample. TCRdb re-called the 5' RACE reads through MiXCR, storing one row per CDR3 protein. The repertoire includes around 820,000 distinct CDR3 sequences, just under 25% of them detected once, and more than 3% sits in the top ten. These sequences were also reported in another study, on T cells of mothers and their children. According to that study: Study donors consisted of a few healthy Caucasian mothers and their six children.

This receptor was taken from a boy younger than 18 in good health. The genes are TRBV20-1 and TRBJ2-3; D is undetermined. The sequencing input was blood. The CDR3 spells CSASPSGTDTQYF. The CDR3 DNA follows: TGCAGTGCTAGTCCATCTGGCACAGATACGCAGTATTTT.